The rows below give T cell receptor beta chains drawn from one sample of a study of cytomegalovirus exposure and HLA in healthy donors. Libraries were prepared by immunoSEQ multiplex PCR; TCRdb keeps only in-frame clonotypes and omits some of them. Altogether nearly 110,000 clones are present, over 70% being singletons, with the ten largest covering about 0.8%. What was sequenced was PBMCs. These receptors were collected from a boy younger than 18 in good health and CMV-seronegative. Both conserved end residues are part of each CDR3. The D gene is left open where the match is weak. Not every row has a clone size; where given, it reads once, few, many or a size class.

size: NA; J: TRBJ2-7; V: TRBV10-2; length: 14; D: TRBD1; DNA: TGCGCCAGCAGAGAAACCGGGACAGGGTTAGAGCAGTACTTC; CDR3: CASRETGTGLEQYF
size: once; J: TRBJ2-7; V: TRBV28; length: 14; D: TRBD1; DNA: TGTGCCAGCAGTAGGACAGGGGCCACCTACGAGCAGTACTTC; CDR3: CASSRTGATYEQYF
size: NA; J: TRBJ1-2; V: TRBV6-1; length: 15; D: NA; DNA: TGTGCCAGCAGTCTCTACAGGGAGATAACCTATGGCTACACCTTC; CDR3: CASSLYREITYGYTF
size: once; J: TRBJ2-7; V: TRBV13; length: 15; D: TRBD1; DNA: TGTGCCAGCAGCTTAGGCGGGACAGGGGATTACGAGCAGTACTTC; CDR3: CASSLGGTGDYEQYF
size: NA; J: TRBJ1-3; V: TRBV27; length: 14; D: NA; DNA: TGTGCCAGCAGGGGGGGTAGCTCTGGAAACACCATATATTTT; CDR3: CASRGGSSGNTIYF
size: few; J: TRBJ2-3; V: TRBV30; length: 14; D: TRBD2; DNA: TGTGCCTGGAGAAGTAGCGGGGTCACAGATACGCAGTATTTT; CDR3: CAWRSSGVTDTQYF
size: NA; J: TRBJ2-7; V: TRBV28; length: 14; D: NA; DNA: TGTGCCAGCAGTTTAATCGGGAGCGCCTACGAGCAGTACTTC; CDR3: CASSLIGSAYEQYF
size: NA; J: TRBJ1-5; V: TRBV9; length: 13; D: NA; DNA: TGTGCCAGCAGCGTAGGGGGGGGTCAGCCCCAGCATTTT; CDR3: CASSVGGGQPQHF
size: NA; J: TRBJ1-1; V: TRBV18; length: 16; D: TRBD1; DNA: TGTGCCAGCTCACCCGGACAGGGAGTAAAGAACACTGAAGCTTTCTTT; CDR3: CASSPGQGVKNTEAFF
size: few; J: TRBJ1-2; V: TRBV5-4; length: 15; D: NA; DNA: TGTGCCAGCAGCTTGGTAGGAGGCAGGGGCTATGGCTACACCTTC; CDR3: CASSLVGGRGYGYTF
size: NA; J: TRBJ2-1; V: TRBV29-1; length: 14; D: TRBD2; DNA: TGCAGCGTTGATCGGGAGGGTGGAAACAATGAGCAGTTCTTC; CDR3: CSVDREGGNNEQFF
size: NA; J: TRBJ2-7; V: TRBV7-2; length: 17; D: NA; DNA: TGTGCCAGCAGTCCCAGGGAATCGCGGATTGGCCTCTACGAGCAGTACTTC; CDR3: CASSPRESRIGLYEQYF
size: NA; J: TRBJ2-7; V: TRBV29-1; length: 12; D: TRBD1; DNA: TGCAGCGTCACAGGACAGGGCTACGAGCAGTACTTC; CDR3: CSVTGQGYEQYF
size: NA; J: TRBJ1-2; V: TRBV27; length: 15; D: NA; DNA: TGTGCCAGCAGTCTAGAGGCGGGGGGGCGAGGGGGCTACACCTTC; CDR3: CASSLEAGGRGGYTF
size: NA; J: TRBJ1-1; V: TRBV6-5; length: 13; D: NA; DNA: TGTGCCAGCAGTTACGCCCTAACAGGGATAGCTTTCTTT; CDR3: CASSYALTGIAFF
size: once; J: TRBJ1-4; V: TRBV19; length: 15; D: NA; DNA: TGTGCCAGTAGTATTGGCGGATTCGTTTTGGAAAAACTGTTTTTT; CDR3: CASSIGGFVLEKLFF
size: once; J: TRBJ1-3; V: TRBV7-9; length: 15; D: NA; DNA: TGTGCCAGCAGCTACCCCCAGGGCTCTGGAAACACCATATATTTT; CDR3: CASSYPQGSGNTIYF
size: few; J: TRBJ1-1; V: TRBV28; length: 14; D: NA; DNA: TGTGCCAGCATCCCCCGGAGGTTGAACACTGAAGCTTTCTTT; CDR3: CASIPRRLNTEAFF
size: NA; J: TRBJ2-5; V: TRBV5-1; length: 15; D: TRBD2; DNA: TGCGCCAGCAGCGCGGGACTAGCGGGGACGGAGACCCAGTACTTC; CDR3: CASSAGLAGTETQYF